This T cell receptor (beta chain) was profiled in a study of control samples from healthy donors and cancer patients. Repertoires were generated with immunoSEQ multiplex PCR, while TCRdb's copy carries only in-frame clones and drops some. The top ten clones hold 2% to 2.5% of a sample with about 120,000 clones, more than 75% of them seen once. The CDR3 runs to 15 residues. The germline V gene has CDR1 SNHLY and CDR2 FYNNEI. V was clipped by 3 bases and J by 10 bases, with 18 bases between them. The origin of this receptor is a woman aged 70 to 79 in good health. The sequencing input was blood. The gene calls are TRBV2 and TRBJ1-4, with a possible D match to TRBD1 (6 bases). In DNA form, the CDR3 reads TGTGCCAGCAGTGAGAGGGGGGGCCTTTCCGCAAAACTGTTTTTT. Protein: CASSERGGLSAKLFF.